This passage covers 30 T cell receptor beta chains from one sample sequenced in a study of shared clonotypes between healthy human individuals. This table comes from immunoSEQ multiplex PCR, and its TCRdb copy is limited to in-frame clones, with some not included. Found here are about 490,000 clones, about 80% of them singletons; the top ten hold about 12%. The sequencing input was PBMCs. The receptors derive from a middle-aged woman in good health. Some clones in this sample may be carry-over from other donors' samples.

This chain links TRBV7-9 with TRBJ1-1; the D gene is possibly TRBD1 (6 bases). The ends were cut back, 5 bases at V and 5 bases at J, with 15 bases in the middle. The CDR3 covers 14 residues. Germline CDR1 and CDR2: SEHNR and FQNEAQ (reference sequence). This chain's CDR3 is CASSHGQSITEAFF. The CDR3 region has the DNA TGTGCCAGCAGCCACGGACAGAGTATTACTGAAGCTTTCTTT.

This clone has more than one count but fewer than ten. The V gene is TRBV7-8, the J gene TRBJ2-7; TRBD1 is a possible D gene (6 bases). V lost 5 bases to trimming and J lost 3 bases, with 11 bases between them. The V gene's germline CDR1 is SGHVS and CDR2 FQNEAQ. The CDR3 loop spans 13 amino acids. CDR3 region: CASSPRGFYEQYF. In DNA form, the CDR3 reads TGTGCCAGCAGCCCTAGGGGGTTCTACGAGCAGTACTTC. Looking up the rest from reference TRBV7-8 and TRBJ2-7 gives the full variable domain: GAGVSQSPRYKVAKRGQDVALRCDPISGHVSLFWYQQALGQGPEFLTYFQNEAQLDKSGLPSDRFFAERPEGSVSTLKIQRTQQEDSAVYLCASSPRGFYEQYFGPGTRLTVT.

V is TRBV11-1 and J is TRBJ2-2; TRBD1 is a possible D gene (6 bases). The germline gives CDR1 SGHAT, CDR2 FQDESV (reference sequence). The CDR3 runs to 15 residues. Trimming left V 1 base short and J 7 bases short, with 13 bases between. The CDR3 coding sequence is TGTGCCAGCAGCTTAGGGGGACACCGAGGCGGGGAGCTGTTTTTT. Translating it yields CASSLGGHRGGELFF.

The chain links TRBV19 to TRBJ2-1; 9 bases are a match to TRBD2. The V gene end was trimmed by 1 base and the J gene end by 0 bases; junction bases not matched to a gene: 16. The CDR3 covers 21 residues. The V gene's germline CDR1 is LNHDA and CDR2 SQIVND (reference sequence). This chain's CDR3 is CASSIVPSTSGLLSSYNEQFF. CDR3 bases: TGTGCCAGTAGTATAGTCCCTTCCACTAGCGGGTTACTCAGCTCCTACAATGAGCAGTTCTTC.

This chain joins TRBV5-1 and TRBJ2-5, with 8 bases lining up with TRBD2. The CDR3 totals 15 residues. CDR1 and CDR2 (germline): SGHRS, YFSETQ. The V and J ends lost 2 bases and 3 bases, in that order; junction bases with no gene match: 6. The CDR3 loop reads CASSFSGGPEETQYF. The DNA for the CDR3 is TGCGCCAGCAGCTTTTCGGGAGGGCCGGAAGAGACCCAGTACTTC. Full variable domain (rest looked up from reference TRBV5-1 and TRBJ2-5): KAGVTQTPRYLIKTRGQQVTLSCSPISGHRSVSWYQQTPGQGLQFLFEYFSETQRNKGNFPGRFSGRQFSNSRSEMNVSTLELGDSALYLCASSFSGGPEETQYFGPGTRLLVL.

This sequence joins TRBV19 and TRBJ2-1, with TRBD2 matching 11 bases. V was clipped by 8 bases and J by 6 bases; unmatched bases: 9. There are 15 residues in the CDR3. Germline V gene sequence: CDR1 LNHDA, CDR2 SQIVND (reference sequence). The CDR3 loop reads CASQRGLAGGNEQFF. Here the CDR3 DNA reads TGTGCCAGTCAACGAGGGCTAGCGGGGGGCAATGAGCAGTTCTTC.

This clone was counted once. The chain joins TRBV11-2 to TRBJ2-7; D gene uncertain. Trimming removed 5 bases at V and 0 bases at J, with 17 bases between. The CDR3 loop spans 16 amino acids. Germline V lookup: CDR1 SGHAT, CDR2 FQNNGV. CDR3 sequence: CASSPASRISSYEQYF. In DNA form, the CDR3 reads TGTGCCAGCAGCCCCGCGTCTAGGATCAGCTCCTACGAGCAGTACTTC. Full variable domain (outside the CDR3, taken from reference TRBV11-2 and TRBJ2-7): EAGVAQSPRYKIIEKRQSVAFWCNPISGHATLYWYQQILGQGPKLLIQFQNNGVVDDSQLPKDRFSAERLKGVDSTLKIQPAKLEDSAVYLCASSPASRISSYEQYFGPGTRLTVT.

This chain connects TRBV6-6 to TRBJ1-3; D is ambiguous. Germline-derived CDR1 and CDR2 are MNHNY and SVGAGI (reference sequence). The V gene lost 6 bases and the J gene lost 0 bases, with 15 bases spanning the gap. The CDR3 spans 16 residues. CDR3 loop: CASSRGSPLSGNTIYF. In nucleotides, the CDR3 is TGTGCCAGCAGCCGGGGATCTCCTCTCTCTGGAAACACCATATATTTT.

The J gene is TRBJ1-6, the V gene TRBV7-3; D uncertain. Trimming took 5 bases from V and 5 from J, leaving 13 bases between them. Germline CDR1 is SGHTA and CDR2 is FQGTGA. The CDR3 is made up of 15 amino acids. CDR3 amino acids: CASSPIEGNNSPLHF. The CDR3 DNA follows: TGTGCCAGCAGCCCCATAGAAGGGAATAATTCACCCCTCCACTTT.

This clone came up a few times. This rearrangement joins TRBV2 to TRBJ2-7, with 9 bases that match TRBD1. The CDR3 is 13 amino acids. CDR1 is SNHLY, CDR2 FYNNEI, per germline. V was pared by 9 bases and J by 4 bases, with 7 bases of the junction left unmatched. CDR3 DNA sequence: TGTGCCAGTGTCCCGGACAGGGGATACGAGCAGTACTTC. Its translation: CASVPDRGYEQYF. Looking up the rest from reference TRBV2 and TRBJ2-7 gives the full variable domain: EPEVTQTPSHQVTQMGQEVILRCVPISNHLYFYWYRQILGQKVEFLVSFYNNEISEKSEIFDDQFSVERPDGSNFTLKIRSTKLEDSAMYFCASVPDRGYEQYFGPGTRLTVT.

V usage is TRBV7-3 and J usage is TRBJ2-1; 13 bases map to TRBD2. Germline-derived CDR1 and CDR2 are SGHTA and FQGTGA. CDR3 length: 17 residues. The V gene end was trimmed by 5 bases and the J gene end by 7 bases; junction bases not matched to a gene: 11. The DNA of the CDR3 is TGTGCCAGCAGCGGAGTCCGGACTAGCGGGAGTCGTAATGAGCAGTTCTTC. It codes for CASSGVRTSGSRNEQFF.

A few counts support this clone. CDR3 region: CASSLGLAEWYEQYF. The DNA of the CDR3 is TGTGCCAGCAGCTTGGGACTAGCTGAATGGTACGAGCAGTACTTC. V and J are TRBV5-5 and TRBJ2-7, with TRBD2 matching 7 bases. V shed 0 bases and J 4 bases; nucleotides not matched to a gene: 7. Germline assignment: CDR1 SGHKS and CDR2 YYEKEE (reference sequence). This CDR3 spans 15 amino acids. The full variable domain, with the rest looked up from reference TRBV5-5 and TRBJ2-7, is DAGVTQSPTHLIKTRGQQVTLRCSPISGHKSVSWYQQVLGQGPQFIFQYYEKEERGRGNFPDRFSARQFPNYSSELNVNALLLGDSALYLCASSLGLAEWYEQYFGPGTRLTVT.

CDR3 sequence: CASSYSMGREGYGYTF. CDR3 coding DNA: TGTGCCAGCAGTTACTCGATGGGACGGGAAGGGTATGGCTACACCTTC. The chain joins TRBV6-5 to TRBJ1-2; D possibly corresponds to TRBD1 (5 bases). Germline assignment: CDR1 MNHEY and CDR2 SVGAGI. Trimming removed 0 bases at V and 5 bases at J, with 16 bases between. The CDR3 extends over 16 amino acids.

The genes are TRBV6-5 and TRBJ2-5; D gene unclear. V was shortened by 4 bases and J by 5 bases, with 14 bases between the two germline ends. This CDR3 has 14 residues. Per germline, CDR1 MNHEY and CDR2 SVGAGI. CDR3 bases: TGTGCCAGCAGTTTCACTCGACAACGGGAGACCCAGTACTTC. This encodes CASSFTRQRETQYF.

The V call is TRBV6-5, the J call TRBJ2-5; possible D gene TRBD1, 6 bases. Germline V gives CDR1 MNHEY, CDR2 SVGAGI. The CDR3 covers 15 residues. Deletions cut 5 bases from V and 3 bases from J, with 16 bases between. CDR3 in DNA: TGTGCCAGCAGTCGGCCTCAACAGGGTGAAGAGACCCAGTACTTC. Translation gives CASSRPQQGEETQYF.

The CDR3 nucleotides are TGTGCCACCAGCAGAGAGTCTACGGCAGGGTGGGGAAACACCATATATTTT. This translates into CATSRESTAGWGNTIYF. The rearrangement uses TRBV15 and TRBJ1-3; D is perhaps TRBD1 (5 bases). The CDR3 length is 17 residues. The germline V gene has CDR1 LNHNV and CDR2 YYDKDF (reference sequence). V shed 0 bases and J shed 4 bases, with 16 bases lying between them.

The DNA of the CDR3 is TGTGCCATCAGCCTGGGACTAGCAGACAATGAGCAGTTCTTC. Protein sequence: CAISLGLADNEQFF. The rearrangement uses TRBV10-3 and TRBJ2-1, with TRBD2 identical over 9 bases. The CDR3 has 14 amino acids. V shed 6 bases, J shed 5 bases, and the junction held 5 bases outside the gene matches. Germline-derived CDR1 and CDR2 are ENHRY and SYGVKD.

Note on this clone: Sequence at one end of the junction differs from germline and may be a read error. The chain has TRBV5-5 and TRBJ2-7; D is unclear. The CDR3 is made up of 13 amino acids. Germline CDR1 reads SGHKS; CDR2 reads YYEKEE (reference sequence). CDR3 nucleotide sequence: TGTGCCAGCAGCTTGGAAGCATGGTACGAACAGTACTTC. This translates into CASSLEAWYEQYF.

This clone was observed a single time. The chain recombines TRBV6-1 with TRBJ2-1, with 13 positions matching TRBD2. CDR1 is MNHNS, CDR2 SASEGT, per germline. J was trimmed by 6 bases and V by 0 bases; bases with no gene match: 2. The CDR3 runs to 16 residues. This CDR3 reads CASSEAGLAGVNEQFF. The CDR3 DNA follows: TGTGCCAGCAGTGAAGCCGGACTAGCGGGAGTCAATGAGCAGTTCTTC.

The rearrangement uses TRBV7-9 and TRBJ2-1; no clear D. The CDR3 spans 14 residues. Germline V gene data show CDR1 as SEHNR and CDR2 as FQNEAQ (reference sequence). V dropped 5 bases and J dropped 2 bases, with 10 bases sitting between them. CDR3 DNA sequence: TGTGCCAGCAGCCCGCAACCCACCTACAATGAGCAGTTCTTC. It is translated as CASSPQPTYNEQFF.

The V call is TRBV10-3, the J call TRBJ2-7; 7 nucleotides match TRBD2. The CDR3 length is 16 residues. Germline V gene sequence: CDR1 ENHRY, CDR2 SYGVKD. The junction had 9 bases not matched to a gene; V was cut back by 0 bases and J by 4 bases. This chain's CDR3 is CAISESIGFGRYEQYF. DNA of the CDR3: TGTGCCATCAGTGAGTCGATAGGTTTCGGGAGGTACGAGCAGTACTTC.

A few counts support this clone. The junction departs from the called germline gene at one end, perhaps through a read error. The CDR3 is CASSLAGMTDTQYF. DNA for the CDR3: TGTGCCAGCAGCCTAGCGGGAATGACAGATACGCAGTATTTT. The gene calls are TRBV7-2 and TRBJ2-3; 9 bases fit TRBD2. There are 14 residues in the CDR3. Germline assignment: CDR1 SGHTA and CDR2 FQGNSA.

This clone occurred many times. V and J are TRBV4-1 and TRBJ2-5; D remains unclear. The DNA end is a closer match to TRBJ2-7, so the J assignment may be wrong. Looked up from germline, CDR1 is MGHRA and CDR2 is YSYEKL. The CDR3 contains 13 residues. The CDR3 loop reads CASSQVGGYEQYF. As DNA, the CDR3 is TGCGCCAGCAGCCAAGTAGGTGGCTACGAGCAGTACTTC.

This clone has only one observation. The CDR3 reads CASSQGQAGTQYF. The CDR3 DNA follows: TGTGCCAGCAGCCAAGGACAGGCGGGGACCCAGTACTTC. The chain combines TRBV14 with TRBJ2-5; maybe TRBD1 (6 bases). Per the germline V gene, CDR1 is SGHDN and CDR2 is FVKESK. This CDR3 contains 13 residues. V lost 1 base and J 7 bases, leaving 10 bases between the germline ends.

This chain links TRBV28 with TRBJ2-7; D is undetermined. The CDR3 runs to 13 residues. The germline CDR1 and CDR2 sequences are MDHEN and SYDVKM. The germline V and J ends were trimmed by 3 bases and 3 bases, with 9 bases remaining between them. For the CDR3, the DNA is TGTGCCAGCAGTTTTGACGTGGACTACGAGCAGTACTTC. Amino acid sequence: CASSFDVDYEQYF.

J is TRBJ2-7 and V is TRBV5-1, with D perhaps given as TRBD1 or TRBD2 (6 bases each). The CDR3 is made up of 16 amino acids. Trimming cost V 0 bases and J 6 bases, with 19 bases left between them. The germline gives CDR1 SGHRS, CDR2 YFSETQ. CDR3 residues: CASSLEGGRLSLEQYF. CDR3 nucleotides: TGCGCCAGCAGCTTGGAAGGGGGGCGGCTTTCCCTCGAGCAGTACTTC.

J is TRBJ2-7 and V is TRBV7-8, with 9 bases lining up with TRBD1. The CDR3 has 15 residues. Germline V gene lookup returns CDR1 SGHVS and CDR2 FQNEAQ. V shed 4 bases and J 2 bases; nucleotides not matched to a gene: 6. The CDR3 spells CASSSRDREAYEQYF. The CDR3 DNA reads as TGTGCCAGCAGCTCACGGGACAGGGAAGCCTACGAGCAGTACTTC. Drawing the rest from reference TRBV7-8 and TRBJ2-7, the complete variable domain is GAGVSQSPRYKVAKRGQDVALRCDPISGHVSLFWYQQALGQGPEFLTYFQNEAQLDKSGLPSDRFFAERPEGSVSTLKIQRTQQEDSAVYLCASSSRDREAYEQYFGPGTRLTVT.

This clone was detected once. The genes are TRBV5-1 and TRBJ1-5, with 9 bases matching TRBD1. Looked up from germline, CDR1 is SGHRS and CDR2 is YFSETQ. V lost 4 bases and J lost 4; bases outside the gene matches: 3. CDR3 length: 14 residues. The CDR3 loop is CASSVTGGNQPQHF. The CDR3 region has the DNA TGCGCCAGCAGCGTGACAGGGGGGAATCAGCCCCAGCATTTT.

This chain connects TRBV30 to TRBJ2-2; 8 bases are shared with TRBD2. Germline V gene lookup returns CDR1 GTSNPN and CDR2 SVGIG (reference sequence). The CDR3 covers 14 residues. V was clipped by 3 bases and J by 3 bases; unmatched bases: 3. The CDR3 protein is CAWSGTSYTGELFF. CDR3 DNA: TGTGCCTGGAGCGGGACTAGTTACACCGGGGAGCTGTTTTTT.

V usage is TRBV5-4 and J usage is TRBJ1-4, with unresolved D. Trimming cost V 4 bases and J 0 bases, with 10 bases left between them. Germline values: CDR1 SGHNT, CDR2 YYREEE (reference sequence). This CDR3 contains 15 residues. The CDR3 DNA follows: TGTGCCAGCAGCCGGGATGTTGCAACTAATGAAAAACTGTTTTTT. This encodes CASSRDVATNEKLFF.